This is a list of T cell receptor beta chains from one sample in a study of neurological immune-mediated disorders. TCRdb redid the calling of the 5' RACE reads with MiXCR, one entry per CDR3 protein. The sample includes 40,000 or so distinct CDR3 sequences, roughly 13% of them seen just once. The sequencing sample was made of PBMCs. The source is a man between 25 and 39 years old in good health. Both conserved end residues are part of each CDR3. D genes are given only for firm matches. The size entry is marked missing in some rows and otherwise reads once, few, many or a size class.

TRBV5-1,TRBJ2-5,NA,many,CASSLKRGETQYF,TGCGCCAGCAGCTTAAAGAGGGGGGAGACCCAGTACTTC
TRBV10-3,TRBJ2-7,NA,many,CAITEQPAYEQYF,TGTGCCATCACAGAACAGCCAGCCTACGAGCAGTACTTC
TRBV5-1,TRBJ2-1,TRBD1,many,CASSPGTGVGNEQFF,TGCGCCAGCAGCCCGGGGACAGGGGTTGGCAATGAGCAGTTCTTC
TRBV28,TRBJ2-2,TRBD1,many,CASTRGTGLNTGELFF,TGTGCCAGCACCCGGGGGACAGGACTGAACACCGGGGAGCTGTTTTTT
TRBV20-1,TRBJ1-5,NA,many,CSAVDRLNQPQHF,TGCAGTGCTGTAGACAGGCTAAATCAGCCCCAGCATTTT
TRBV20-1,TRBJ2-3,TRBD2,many,CSAPTVAGGPLRTDTQYF,TGCAGTGCGCCCACGGTAGCGGGAGGGCCCTTACGCACAGATACGCAGTATTTT
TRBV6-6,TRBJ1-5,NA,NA,CASSLGDQPQHF,TGTGCCAGCAGTTTAGGGGATCAGCCCCAGCATTTT
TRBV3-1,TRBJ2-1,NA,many,CASSRDSSSYNEQFF,TGTGCCAGCAGCCGGGACTCTTCCTCCTACAATGAGCAGTTCTTC
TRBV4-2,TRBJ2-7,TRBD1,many,CASSQTRDSSYEQYF,TGTGCCAGCAGCCAGACCCGGGACAGTTCCTACGAGCAGTACTTC
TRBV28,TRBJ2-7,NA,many,CASSRRYEQYF,TGTGCCAGCAGCCGTCGATACGAGCAGTACTTC
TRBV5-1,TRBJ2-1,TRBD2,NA,CASSFRTSGYNEQFF,TGCGCCAGCAGCTTCCGGACTAGCGGTTACAATGAGCAGTTCTTC
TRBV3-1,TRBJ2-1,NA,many,CASSHLLVNEQFF,TGTGCCAGCAGCCACCTACTAGTTAATGAGCAGTTCTTC
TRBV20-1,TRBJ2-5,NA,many,CSASQQETQYF,TGCAGTGCATCTCAGCAAGAGACCCAGTACTTC
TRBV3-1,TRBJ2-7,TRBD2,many,CASSQGSYRDPQSGRAYEQYF,TGTGCCAGCAGCCAAGGCTCCTACAGGGATCCCCAGAGCGGGAGGGCCTACGAGCAGTACTTC
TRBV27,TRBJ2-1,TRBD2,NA,CASSPGGAYNEQFF,TGTGCCAGCAGCCCCGGGGGGGCCTACAATGAGCAGTTCTTC
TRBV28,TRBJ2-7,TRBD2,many,CASSLQGLAGGTYEQYF,TGTGCCAGCAGTTTACAGGGACTAGCGGGAGGTACCTACGAGCAGTACTTC
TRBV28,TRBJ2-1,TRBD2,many,CASSYLAGVVNEQFF,TGTGCCAGCAGTTACCTAGCGGGAGTAGTCAATGAGCAGTTCTTC
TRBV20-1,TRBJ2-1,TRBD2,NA,CSARDLLAGGLGSYNEQFF,TGCAGTGCTAGAGACCTACTAGCGGGAGGGCTGGGCTCCTACAATGAGCAGTTCTTC
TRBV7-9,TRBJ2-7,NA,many,CASSLVVTSSGEQYF,TGTGCCAGCAGCTTAGTTGTGACCTCGAGCGGCGAGCAGTACTTC
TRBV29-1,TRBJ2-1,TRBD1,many,CSVESWGQGYNEQFF,TGCAGCGTTGAGTCTTGGGGACAGGGGTACAATGAGCAGTTCTTC
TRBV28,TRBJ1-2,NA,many,CASSLAGFQGNYGYTF,TGTGCCAGCAGTTTAGCGGGGTTCCAGGGTAACTATGGCTACACCTTC
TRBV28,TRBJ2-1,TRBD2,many,CASWRTSGWDNEQFF,TGTGCCAGCTGGAGGACTAGCGGGTGGGACAATGAGCAGTTCTTC
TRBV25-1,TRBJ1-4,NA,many,CASSLDSPRKLFF,TGTGCCAGTAGCCTCGACAGTCCCAGAAAACTGTTTTTT
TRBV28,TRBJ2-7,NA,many,CASSLGIIGGNSYEQYF,TGTGCCAGCAGTTTAGGGATAATCGGCGGGAACTCCTACGAGCAGTACTTC
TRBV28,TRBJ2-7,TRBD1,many,CASSLPPGQGNSGEQYF,TGTGCCAGCAGCTTGCCACCGGGACAGGGTAATTCAGGCGAGCAGTACTTC
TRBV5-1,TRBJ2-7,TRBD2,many,CASSETSGSSYEQYF,TGCGCCAGCAGCGAGACTAGCGGGAGCTCCTACGAGCAGTACTTC
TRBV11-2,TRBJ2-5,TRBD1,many,CASSPRQGAGETQYF,TGTGCCAGCAGCCCGAGACAGGGGGCGGGAGAGACCCAGTACTTC
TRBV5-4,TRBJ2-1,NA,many,CASSDDWGASYNEQFF,TGTGCCAGCAGCGATGACTGGGGGGCGTCCTACAATGAGCAGTTCTTC
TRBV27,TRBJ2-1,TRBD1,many,CASSLNRGRTYNEQFF,TGTGCCAGCAGTCTGAACAGGGGCCGAACCTACAATGAGCAGTTCTTC
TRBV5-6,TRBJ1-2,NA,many,CASSLKGTGYTF,TGTGCCAGCAGCTTGAAAGGGACCGGCTACACCTTC
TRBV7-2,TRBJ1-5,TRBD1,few,CASSSGQVSNQPQHF,TGTGCCAGCAGCTCCGGACAGGTTAGCAATCAGCCCCAGCATTTT
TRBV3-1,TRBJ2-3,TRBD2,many,CASRPSGATDTQYF,TGTGCCAGCAGGCCTAGCGGAGCCACAGATACGCAGTATTTT
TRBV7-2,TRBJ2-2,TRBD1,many,CASSLQGPNTGELFF,TGTGCCAGCAGCCTACAGGGGCCGAACACCGGGGAGCTGTTTTTT
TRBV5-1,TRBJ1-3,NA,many,CASSHDLSGNTIYF,TGCGCCAGCAGCCATGACCTCTCTGGAAACACCATATATTTT
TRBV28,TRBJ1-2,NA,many,CASQAGYYGYTF,TGTGCCAGTCAAGCGGGATACTATGGCTACACCTTC
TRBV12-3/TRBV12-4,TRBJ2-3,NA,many,CASTFRLAGSTDTQYF,TGTGCCAGCACCTTCAGGCTAGCAGGTTCGACAGATACGCAGTATTTT
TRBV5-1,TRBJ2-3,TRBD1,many,CASSLVDRGGPDTQYF,TGCGCCAGCAGCTTGGTGGACAGGGGTGGGCCAGATACGCAGTATTTT
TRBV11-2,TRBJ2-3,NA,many,CASSLVLGIADTQYF,TGTGCCAGCAGCTTAGTCCTGGGGATCGCAGATACGCAGTATTTT
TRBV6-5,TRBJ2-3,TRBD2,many,CASSESGRADTQYF,TGTGCCAGCAGTGAGAGCGGGAGGGCAGATACGCAGTATTTT
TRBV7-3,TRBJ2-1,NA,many,CASSLGPLDEQFF,TGTGCCAGCAGCTTAGGGCCTTTGGATGAGCAGTTCTTC
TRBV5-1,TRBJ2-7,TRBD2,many,CASSLDLNSGRAHEQYF,TGCGCCAGCAGCTTGGATCTAAATAGCGGGAGGGCCCACGAGCAGTACTTC
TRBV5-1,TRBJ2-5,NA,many,CASSLAGTGRETQYF,TGCGCCAGCAGCTTGGCCGGCACGGGCCGAGAGACCCAGTACTTC
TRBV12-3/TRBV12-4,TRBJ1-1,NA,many,CASSEGDSLYAFF,TGTGCCAGCAGTGAAGGGGACTCCTTGTATGCTTTCTTT
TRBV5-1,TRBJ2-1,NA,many,CASSLVAWGEQFF,TGCGCCAGCAGCTTGGTTGCGTGGGGTGAGCAGTTCTTC
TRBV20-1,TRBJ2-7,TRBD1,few,CSARGLQGADEQYF,TGCAGTGCTAGAGGCCTACAGGGGGCCGACGAGCAGTACTTC
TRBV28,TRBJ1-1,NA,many,CASTETANTEAFF,TGTGCCAGCACCGAAACAGCGAACACTGAAGCTTTCTTT
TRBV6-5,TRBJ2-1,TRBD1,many,CASRVGQGPYNEQFF,TGTGCCAGCAGGGTGGGACAGGGTCCCTACAATGAGCAGTTCTTC
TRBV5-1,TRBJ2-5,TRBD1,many,CASYRTGGNQETQYF,TGCGCCAGCTACAGGACAGGGGGCAACCAAGAGACCCAGTACTTC
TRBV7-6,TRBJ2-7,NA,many,CASSPVLEATYEQYF,TGTGCCAGCAGCCCAGTATTAGAGGCCACCTACGAGCAGTACTTC
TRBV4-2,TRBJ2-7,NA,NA,CASSQPSPSLVLLYF,TGTGCCAGCAGCCAACCCTCACCTTCTTTAGTCCTGCTGTACTTC
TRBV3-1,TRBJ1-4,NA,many,CASSQAVEKLFF,TGTGCCAGCAGTCAGGCTGTTGAAAAACTGTTTTTT
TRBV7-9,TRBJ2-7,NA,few,CASSPVIYEQYF,TGTGCCAGCAGCCCTGTAATCTACGAGCAGTACTTC
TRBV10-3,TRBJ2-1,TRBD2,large,CAISEMASGRYEQFF,TGTGCCATCAGTGAGATGGCTAGCGGGAGATATGAGCAGTTCTTC
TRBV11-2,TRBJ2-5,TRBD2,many,CASSLQRLAGGETQYF,TGTGCCAGCAGCTTACAGCGACTAGCAGGAGGAGAGACCCAGTACTTC
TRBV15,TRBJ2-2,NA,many,CATSSLVGGELFF,TGTGCCACCAGCAGCCTGGTTGGCGGAGAGCTGTTTTTT
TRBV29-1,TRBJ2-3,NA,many,CSVDRASTDTQYF,TGCAGCGTTGACCGCGCGAGCACAGATACGCAGTATTTT